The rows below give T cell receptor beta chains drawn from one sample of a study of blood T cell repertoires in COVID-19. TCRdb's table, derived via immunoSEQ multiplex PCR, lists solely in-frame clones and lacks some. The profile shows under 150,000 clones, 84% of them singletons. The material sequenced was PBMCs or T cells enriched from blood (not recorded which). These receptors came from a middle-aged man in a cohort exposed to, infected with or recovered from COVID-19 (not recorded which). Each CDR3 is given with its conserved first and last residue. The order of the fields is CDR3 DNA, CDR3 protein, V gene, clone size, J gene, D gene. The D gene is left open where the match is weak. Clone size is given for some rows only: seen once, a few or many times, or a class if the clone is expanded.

TGTGCCAGCAGCGATAACACTGTAGCGGGGTCCGTGGGGCAGTACTTC | CASSDNTVAGSVGQYF | TRBV3-1/TRBV3-2 | NA | TRBJ2-7 | TRBD2
TGTGCCAGCAGCTTGGAGGCAGGAAACTATGGCTACACCTTC | CASSLEAGNYGYTF | TRBV5-4 | NA | TRBJ1-2 | NA
TGTGCCAGCAGCCCTACTCTGGACTATGGCTACACCTTC | CASSPTLDYGYTF | TRBV28 | NA | TRBJ1-2 | NA
TGTGCCAGTAGCCTGGGTGGGGGGGCCCAGCATTTT | CASSLGGGAQHF | TRBV19 | once | TRBJ1-5 | NA
TGTGCCAGCAGCTTACTAGCGGGAGGGAGCACAGATACGCAGTATTTT | CASSLLAGGSTDTQYF | TRBV7-3 | NA | TRBJ2-3 | TRBD2
TGTGCCAGCAGTGAAGGGGCTAGCGGGATCTACGAGCAGTACTTC | CASSEGASGIYEQYF | TRBV6-1 | NA | TRBJ2-7 | TRBD2
TGCGCCAGCAGCCAAGGAAACAGGGCCAACGAGCAGTACTTC | CASSQGNRANEQYF | TRBV4-1 | NA | TRBJ2-7 | NA
TGTGCCACCAGACGGGACAGAAACACCGGGGAGCTGTTTTTT | CATRRDRNTGELFF | TRBV24-1 | NA | TRBJ2-2 | TRBD1
TGTGCCAGTAGTATAGGACTGACCTATGGCTACACCTTC | CASSIGLTYGYTF | TRBV19 | NA | TRBJ1-2 | NA
TGTGCCAGCAGCTTGCTCGACAGGGGCTCGAATTCACCCCTCCACTTT | CASSLLDRGSNSPLHF | TRBV5-6 | NA | TRBJ1-6 | TRBD1
TGTGCCACCAGTGACTCTGAGACTAGCGGGAGTCGGTACGAGCAGTACTTC | CATSDSETSGSRYEQYF | TRBV24-1 | NA | TRBJ2-7 | TRBD2
TGCGCCAGCAGCCCCGGTGAGGAGCGCCTCCCCCAGTATTTT | CASSPGEERLPQYF | TRBV4-1 | NA | TRBJ2-3 | NA
TGTGCCAGCAGTTTAGGAGGGGAGGGTGGCTACACCTTC | CASSLGGEGGYTF | TRBV12-3/TRBV12-4 | NA | TRBJ1-2 | NA
TGTGCCAGCAGTGACGGGGCAGGGCCCCCCTACGAGCAGTACTTC | CASSDGAGPPYEQYF | TRBV6-4 | once | TRBJ2-7 | NA
TGTGCCAGTACGGGAAACTACGAGCAGTACTTC | CASTGNYEQYF | TRBV19 | NA | TRBJ2-7 | NA
TGCGCCAGCAGCCAAGTACCGGGACAGGGGAACTATGGCTACACCTTC | CASSQVPGQGNYGYTF | TRBV4-1 | NA | TRBJ1-2 | TRBD1
TGTGCCAGCCGAAGTAGGGGGCCCTACAATGAGCAGTTCTTC | CASRSRGPYNEQFF | TRBV19 | NA | TRBJ2-1 | TRBD1
TGTGCCAGCGGGCGGGTTTCACCCCTCCACTTT | CASGRVSPLHF | TRBV9 | NA | TRBJ1-6 | NA
TGTGCCAGCAGGACCGGGAGTCCCGTAAGGGAGCAGTTCTTC | CASRTGSPVREQFF | TRBV7-9 | NA | TRBJ2-1 | NA
TGTGCCAGCAGCTCCACAGGGGGCCGGGCTGAAGCTTTCTTT | CASSSTGGRAEAFF | TRBV7-6 | NA | TRBJ1-1 | TRBD1
TGTGCCAGCAGCTTAAGACAGGCCATTCCAAACATTCAGTACTTC | CASSLRQAIPNIQYF | TRBV7-9 | NA | TRBJ2-4 | NA
TGTGCCAGCAGCGCCCTACTAGCGAATGAGCAGTTCTTC | CASSALLANEQFF | TRBV7-9 | NA | TRBJ2-1 | TRBD2
TGTGCCAGTACCAGTCTAGCGGGGGGAGAGACCCAGTACTTC | CASTSLAGGETQYF | TRBV19 | few | TRBJ2-5 | TRBD2
TGTGCCGGATTCCCCTTCACGAGGGAGCAGTACTTC | CAGFPFTREQYF | TRBV30 | NA | TRBJ2-7 | NA
TGTGCCAGCAGCTTACTACAGTATAATGAAAAACTGTTTTTT | CASSLLQYNEKLFF | TRBV11-2 | NA | TRBJ1-4 | NA
TGTGCCAGCAGCTCCGCTGCCAGCGGCTATGGCTACACCTTC | CASSSAASGYGYTF | TRBV5-6 | NA | TRBJ1-2 | NA
TGTGCCAGCTCACCGTCGCAGGGGGCAGAGACTGAAGCTTTCTTT | CASSPSQGAETEAFF | TRBV18 | NA | TRBJ1-1 | TRBD1
TGCGCCAGCAGCAATCAGGGCTCTGGAAACACCATATATTTT | CASSNQGSGNTIYF | TRBV5-1 | NA | TRBJ1-3 | NA
TGTGCCAGCAGTAAAAGCGACAGACCGACCACTGAAGCTTTCTTT | CASSKSDRPTTEAFF | TRBV6-5 | NA | TRBJ1-1 | NA
TGCGCCAGCAGCCTCGGACAGGGAGTCTACGAGCAGTACTTC | CASSLGQGVYEQYF | TRBV5-1 | few | TRBJ2-7 | TRBD1
TGTGCCAGCAGGTCCACAGGGACCGCAGGCGAGCAGTACTTC | CASRSTGTAGEQYF | TRBV28 | NA | TRBJ2-7 | NA
TGTGCCAGCAGCTTAGCCGGGACAGGGATTTATGGCTACACCTTC | CASSLAGTGIYGYTF | TRBV7-9 | NA | TRBJ1-2 | TRBD1
TGCGCCAGCAGCTCGGGACAGTTCAATCAGCCCCAGCATTTT | CASSSGQFNQPQHF | TRBV5-1 | NA | TRBJ1-5 | TRBD1
TGTGCCAGCAGCCGGAACCGAGCCAGCGGGATCACAGATACGCAGTATTTT | CASSRNRASGITDTQYF | TRBV3-1/TRBV3-2 | NA | TRBJ2-3 | TRBD2
TGTGCCAGCAGCTTAGGCAGGGGGAACACTGAAGCTTTCTTT | CASSLGRGNTEAFF | TRBV7-9 | few | TRBJ1-1 | NA
TGTGCCAGCAGCGTAGTCGGGGGAGCTGAGCAGTTCTTC | CASSVVGGAEQFF | TRBV9 | once | TRBJ2-1 | NA